These T cell receptor beta chains were read from a single sample in a study of OX40 agonist ivuxolimab in advanced cancers. Repertoires were generated with immunoSEQ multiplex PCR, while TCRdb's copy carries only in-frame clones and drops some. The data hold approximately 45,000 clones, with about 88% observed a single time. Sequencing was performed on CD4+ or CD8+ T cells sorted from blood, taken in a trial of the OX40 agonist ivuxolimab. These receptors were taken from an adult with an advanced solid tumor such as melanoma, head and neck, liver or kidney cancer. The CDR3 runs from the conserved cysteine through the conserved F or W. D genes are given only for firm matches. Not all rows give a size; the values are once, few, many and, for expanded clones, a class.

cdr3_aa: CASSPSVRKQPQHF
cdr3_nt: TGTGCCAGCAGTCCTAGCGTGAGGAAGCAGCCCCAGCATTTT
d_call: .
v_call: TRBV6-5
clone_size: .
j_call: TRBJ1-5

cdr3_aa: CASSLWIPGSYEQYF
cdr3_nt: TGTGCCAGCAGTTTGTGGATCCCAGGATCTTACGAGCAGTACTTC
d_call: .
v_call: TRBV28
clone_size: .
j_call: TRBJ2-7

cdr3_aa: CASSYLASQETQYF
cdr3_nt: TGTGCCAGCAGTTACTTGGCCTCTCAAGAGACCCAGTACTTC
d_call: .
v_call: TRBV6-5
clone_size: once
j_call: TRBJ2-5

cdr3_aa: CASSGNIGNEQFF
cdr3_nt: TGTGCCAGTAGTGGGAATATAGGAAATGAGCAGTTCTTC
d_call: .
v_call: TRBV19
clone_size: .
j_call: TRBJ2-1

cdr3_aa: CAISGTSGGGETQYF
cdr3_nt: TGTGCCATCAGCGGGACTAGCGGGGGGGGAGAGACCCAGTACTTC
d_call: TRBD2
v_call: TRBV10-3
clone_size: .
j_call: TRBJ2-5

cdr3_aa: CASSPQGLEAFF
cdr3_nt: TGTGCCAGCTCACCCCAGGGCCTTGAAGCTTTCTTT
d_call: .
v_call: TRBV18
clone_size: .
j_call: TRBJ1-1

cdr3_aa: CASSPRWGPYEQYF
cdr3_nt: TGTGCCAGCAGCCCAAGGTGGGGGCCCTACGAGCAGTACTTC
d_call: .
v_call: TRBV9
clone_size: .
j_call: TRBJ2-7

cdr3_aa: CASSYRVGEKLFF
cdr3_nt: TGTGCCAGCAGTTACAGGGTGGGGGAAAAACTGTTTTTT
d_call: .
v_call: TRBV6-5
clone_size: .
j_call: TRBJ1-4

cdr3_aa: CASSPQGHYGYTF
cdr3_nt: TGTGCCAGCAGCCCACAGGGACACTATGGCTACACCTTC
d_call: .
v_call: TRBV6-5
clone_size: .
j_call: TRBJ1-2

cdr3_aa: CASSEGYNEQFF
cdr3_nt: TGTGCCAGCAGTGAAGGGTACAATGAGCAGTTCTTC
d_call: .
v_call: TRBV2
clone_size: .
j_call: TRBJ2-1

cdr3_aa: CASNLDGNTEAFF
cdr3_nt: TGTGCCAGCAATCTAGACGGGAACACTGAAGCTTTCTTT
d_call: .
v_call: TRBV2
clone_size: .
j_call: TRBJ1-1

cdr3_aa: CASSFIAGSGDTQYF
cdr3_nt: TGTGCCAGCAGTTTTATAGCGGGAAGCGGGGATACGCAGTATTTT
d_call: TRBD2
v_call: TRBV7-2
clone_size: .
j_call: TRBJ2-3

cdr3_aa: CASSRDSIIEKLFF
cdr3_nt: TGCGCCAGCAGCCGGGACAGCATTATCGAAAAACTGTTTTTT
d_call: TRBD1
v_call: TRBV4-3
clone_size: few
j_call: TRBJ1-4

cdr3_aa: CASSLSDREEGGYTF
cdr3_nt: TGTGCCAGCAGCCTTTCGGACAGGGAAGAGGGAGGCTACACCTTC
d_call: TRBD1
v_call: TRBV9
clone_size: .
j_call: TRBJ1-2

cdr3_aa: CASSFDRGLSGANVLTF
cdr3_nt: TGTGCCAGCAGTTTCGACAGGGGGCTCTCTGGGGCCAACGTCCTGACTTTC
d_call: TRBD1
v_call: TRBV27
clone_size: once
j_call: TRBJ2-6

cdr3_aa: CASSVGGSADTQYF
cdr3_nt: TGTGCCAGCAGTGTGGGCGGGTCCGCAGATACGCAGTATTTT
d_call: .
v_call: TRBV6-1
clone_size: .
j_call: TRBJ2-3

cdr3_aa: CASSLRSYNEQFF
cdr3_nt: TGCGCCAGCAGCTTAAGATCCTACAATGAGCAGTTCTTC
d_call: .
v_call: TRBV5-1
clone_size: .
j_call: TRBJ2-1

cdr3_aa: CASSWTTSTDTQYF
cdr3_nt: TGCGCCAGCAGCTGGACTACAAGCACAGATACGCAGTATTTT
d_call: .
v_call: TRBV5-1
clone_size: .
j_call: TRBJ2-3

cdr3_aa: CASSVAPSGAGELFF
cdr3_nt: TGTGCCAGCAGCGTAGCCCCCTCTGGTGCCGGGGAGCTGTTTTTT
d_call: .
v_call: TRBV9
clone_size: .
j_call: TRBJ2-2

cdr3_aa: CASSVSPGTGRTGANVLTF
cdr3_nt: TGTGCCAGCAGCGTATCCCCCGGGACAGGGAGGACTGGGGCCAACGTCCTGACTTTC
d_call: TRBD1
v_call: TRBV9
clone_size: .
j_call: TRBJ2-6

cdr3_aa: CASSLVASGTSIDTQYF
cdr3_nt: TGTGCCAGCAGCTTAGTGGCTAGCGGGACTTCTATAGATACGCAGTATTTT
d_call: TRBD2
v_call: TRBV7-2
clone_size: .
j_call: TRBJ2-3

cdr3_aa: CAWSPGVRNTEAFF
cdr3_nt: TGTGCCTGGAGTCCAGGGGTGAGGAACACTGAAGCTTTCTTT
d_call: .
v_call: TRBV30
clone_size: .
j_call: TRBJ1-1

cdr3_aa: CASSPRPGAANTGELFF
cdr3_nt: TGTGCCAGCTCACCACGGCCGGGGGCAGCGAACACCGGGGAGCTGTTTTTT
d_call: .
v_call: TRBV18
clone_size: .
j_call: TRBJ2-2

cdr3_aa: CSVEGNYEQYF
cdr3_nt: TGCAGCGTTGAGGGAAACTACGAGCAGTACTTC
d_call: .
v_call: TRBV29-1
clone_size: .
j_call: TRBJ2-7

cdr3_aa: CASTSRGLGYGYTF
cdr3_nt: TGTGCCAGCACCTCCCGGGGCCTTGGCTATGGCTACACCTTC
d_call: .
v_call: TRBV27
clone_size: once
j_call: TRBJ1-2

cdr3_aa: CAISERGGNEKLFF
cdr3_nt: TGTGCCATCAGTGAAAGAGGGGGAAATGAAAAACTGTTTTTT
d_call: .
v_call: TRBV10-3
clone_size: .
j_call: TRBJ1-4

cdr3_aa: CASSQKAHRGGYTF
cdr3_nt: TGTGCCAGCAGTCAGAAAGCCCACAGGGGAGGCTACACCTTC
d_call: TRBD1
v_call: TRBV6-6
clone_size: .
j_call: TRBJ1-2

cdr3_aa: CASSPGQGVDQPQHF
cdr3_nt: TGTGCCAGCAGCCCTGGACAGGGGGTGGATCAGCCCCAGCATTTT
d_call: TRBD1
v_call: TRBV7-8
clone_size: .
j_call: TRBJ1-5

cdr3_aa: CASRASGTEAFF
cdr3_nt: TGTGCCAGCAGGGCTTCGGGTACTGAAGCTTTCTTT
d_call: .
v_call: TRBV28
clone_size: .
j_call: TRBJ1-1

cdr3_aa: CASSATGLVETQYF
cdr3_nt: TGCGCCAGCAGCGCGACAGGGTTGGTAGAGACCCAGTACTTC
d_call: TRBD1
v_call: TRBV5-1
clone_size: .
j_call: TRBJ2-5

cdr3_aa: CASSLSGSGNTIYF
cdr3_nt: TGTGCCAGCAGCTTGTCAGGGTCTGGAAACACCATATATTTT
d_call: .
v_call: TRBV5-6
clone_size: .
j_call: TRBJ1-3